The rows below give T cell receptor beta chains drawn from one sample of a study of T-cell memory formation after mild COVID-19. In TCRdb, the 5' RACE reads were re-called with MiXCR into one record per CDR3 protein. The sample holds approximately 340,000 distinct CDR3 sequences; 10% to 15% are singletons and the top ten take about a fifth. Sequenced input: PBMCs or a T cell subset sorted from them (not recorded which). Source of these receptors: a young man who had mild COVID-19 (a few samples of this study predate the infection). Cell type and time point are not known. CDR3s include the opening cysteine and the closing phenylalanine or tryptophan. The order of the fields is D gene, clone size, V gene, J gene, CDR3 protein, CDR3 DNA. The D gene is left open where the match is weak. Rows give clone size only sometimes, using once, few, many, or a class for an expanded clone.

TRBD2	-	TRBV4-1	TRBJ2-1	CASSHSGGGEEQFF	TGCGCCAGCAGCCATTCCGGGGGAGGGGAGGAGCAGTTCTTC
-	-	TRBV5-6	TRBJ1-3	CASSFRPDPGNTIYF	TGTGCCAGCAGCTTCCGCCCGGATCCTGGAAACACCATATATTTT
-	-	TRBV9	TRBJ1-5	CASSVGGMTQPQHF	TGTGCCAGCAGCGTGGGGGGGATGACTCAGCCCCAGCATTTT
-	-	TRBV29-1	TRBJ2-7	CSVGEGGIYEQYF	TGCAGCGTTGGGGAAGGGGGGATTTACGAGCAGTACTTC
TRBD1	-	TRBV4-2	TRBJ2-7	CASSQEMGQGAAYEQYF	TGTGCCAGCAGCCAAGAAATGGGACAGGGGGCGGCCTACGAGCAGTACTTC
TRBD2	few	TRBV4-1	TRBJ2-5	CASSRTRWETQYF	TGCGCCAGCAGTCGGACTAGGTGGGAGACCCAGTACTTC
-	many	TRBV19	TRBJ2-2	CASSTSRGQANTGELFF	TGTGCCAGTAGTACATCAAGGGGACAAGCGAACACCGGGGAGCTGTTTTTT
-	-	TRBV10-2	TRBJ1-2	CASSEGVGYTF	TGCGCCAGCAGTGAGGGGGTAGGCTACACCTTC
-	-	TRBV7-2	TRBJ2-7	CASSPDSGTYEQYF	TGTGCCAGCAGCCCCGACTCAGGTACCTACGAGCAGTACTTC
-	-	TRBV20-1	TRBJ1-5	CSAKQASNQPQHF	TGCAGTGCTAAGCAGGCATCAAATCAGCCCCAGCATTTT
-	few	TRBV20-1	TRBJ2-1	CSAGRDAYNEQFF	TGCAGTGCTGGCCGGGACGCATACAATGAGCAGTTCTTC
-	few	TRBV4-1	TRBJ1-2	CASSQKAEKPNYGYTF	TGCGCCAGCAGCCAAAAGGCAGAGAAGCCTAACTATGGCTACACCTTC
-	few	TRBV7-2	TRBJ1-5	CASSLVRDQPQHF	TGTGCCAGCAGCTTAGTTAGGGATCAGCCCCAGCATTTT
-	-	TRBV20-1	TRBJ2-3	CSASDLARTGTDTQYF	TGCAGTGCTAGTGACCTAGCCAGAACCGGCACAGATACGCAGTATTTT
-	many	TRBV12-3/TRBV12-4	TRBJ2-7	CASSLAGTEQYF	TGTGCCAGCAGTTTAGCTGGCACCGAGCAGTACTTC
-	-	TRBV29-1	TRBJ1-1	CSVTDRTTEAFF	TGCAGCGTTACCGACCGTACCACTGAAGCTTTCTTT
-	-	TRBV7-2	TRBJ2-3	CASSLARSTDTQYF	TGTGCCAGCAGCTTAGCGCGTAGCACAGATACGCAGTATTTT
-	few	TRBV6-5	TRBJ1-2	CASSRRTDPLYGYTF	TGTGCCAGCAGTCGGCGGACAGACCCTTTATATGGCTACACCTTC
-	-	TRBV6-1	TRBJ2-5	CASSEAYVSGLRETQYF	TGTGCCAGCAGTGAAGCGTATGTCTCAGGGTTAAGGGAGACCCAGTACTTC
-	-	TRBV5-1	TRBJ2-7	CASSLEYPSEQYF	TGCGCCAGCAGCTTGGAATACCCGTCGGAGCAGTACTTC
-	few	TRBV7-2	TRBJ2-1	CASSLTGGARGSPYNEQFF	TGTGCCAGCAGCTTAACCGGGGGCGCTCGGGGGTCCCCCTACAATGAGCAGTTCTTC
TRBD2	-	TRBV7-6	TRBJ2-3	CASSSWTSGGITDTQYF	TGTGCCAGCAGCTCGTGGACTAGCGGGGGGATAACAGATACGCAGTATTTT
TRBD2	few	TRBV7-2	TRBJ2-3	CASSRGTSGDTQYF	TGTGCCAGCAGCCGAGGGACTAGCGGAGATACGCAGTATTTT
TRBD2	few	TRBV4-1	TRBJ2-7	CASSQDWGGNEQYF	TGCGCCAGCAGCCAAGACTGGGGGGGAAACGAGCAGTACTTC
TRBD2	-	TRBV12-3/TRBV12-4	TRBJ2-7	CASSPPGLAGVEQYF	TGTGCCAGCAGCCCACCGGGACTAGCGGGGGTTGAGCAGTACTTC
-	-	TRBV5-6	TRBJ1-1	CASSFSNTEAFF	TGTGCCAGCAGCTTCTCTAACACTGAAGCTTTCTTT
-	many	TRBV4-3	TRBJ2-1	CASSLNRGDEQFF	TGCGCCAGCAGCCTCAACCGGGGCGACGAGCAGTTCTTC